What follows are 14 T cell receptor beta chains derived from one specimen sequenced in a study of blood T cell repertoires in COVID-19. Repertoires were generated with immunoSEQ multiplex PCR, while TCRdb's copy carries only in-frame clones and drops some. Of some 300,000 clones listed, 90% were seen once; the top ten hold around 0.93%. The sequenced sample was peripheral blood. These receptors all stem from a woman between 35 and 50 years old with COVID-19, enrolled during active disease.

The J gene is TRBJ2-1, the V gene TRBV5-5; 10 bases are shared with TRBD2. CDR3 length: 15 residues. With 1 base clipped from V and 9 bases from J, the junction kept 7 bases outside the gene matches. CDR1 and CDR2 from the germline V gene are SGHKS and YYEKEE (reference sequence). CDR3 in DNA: TGTGCCAGCAGCTTGACTAGCGGGAAAAACAGTGAGCAGTTCTTC. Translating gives CASSLTSGKNSEQFF.

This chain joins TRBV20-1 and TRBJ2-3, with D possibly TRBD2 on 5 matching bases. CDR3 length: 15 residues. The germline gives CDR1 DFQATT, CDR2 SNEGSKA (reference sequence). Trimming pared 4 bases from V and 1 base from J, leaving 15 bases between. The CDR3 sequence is CSANEGGLGTDTQYF. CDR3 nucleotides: TGCAGTGCTAATGAAGGCGGGCTGGGCACAGATACGCAGTATTTT.

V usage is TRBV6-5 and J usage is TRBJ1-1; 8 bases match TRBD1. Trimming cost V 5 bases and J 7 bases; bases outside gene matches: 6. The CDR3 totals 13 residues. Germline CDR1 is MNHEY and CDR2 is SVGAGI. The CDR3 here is CASSMDREGEAFF. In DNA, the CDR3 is TGTGCCAGCAGTATGGACAGGGAAGGTGAAGCTTTCTTT.

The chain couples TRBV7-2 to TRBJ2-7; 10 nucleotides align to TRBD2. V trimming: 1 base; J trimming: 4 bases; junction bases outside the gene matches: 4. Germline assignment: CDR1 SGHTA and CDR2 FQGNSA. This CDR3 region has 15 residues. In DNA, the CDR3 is TGTGCCAGCAGCTTAGAGTGGACTAGCGGATACGAGCAGTACTTC. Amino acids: CASSLEWTSGYEQYF.

This CDR3 is CASSPIFAGGPPDTQYF. The CDR3 DNA reads as TGTGCCAGCAGTCCCATCTTTGCGGGAGGGCCCCCAGATACGCAGTATTTT. The V gene is TRBV27, the J gene TRBJ2-3; TRBD2 matches 9 bases. V lost 5 bases and J lost 4; bases outside the gene matches: 13. The germline V gene encodes CDR1 MNHEY and CDR2 SMNVEV (reference sequence). CDR3 size: 17 residues.

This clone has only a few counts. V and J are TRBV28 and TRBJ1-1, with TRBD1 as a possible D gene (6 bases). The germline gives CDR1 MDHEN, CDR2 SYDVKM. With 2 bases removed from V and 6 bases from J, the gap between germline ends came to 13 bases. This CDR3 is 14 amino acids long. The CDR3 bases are TGTGCCAGCAGTTTACTCGCAGGGGTCGCTGAAGCTTTCTTT. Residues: CASSLLAGVAEAFF.

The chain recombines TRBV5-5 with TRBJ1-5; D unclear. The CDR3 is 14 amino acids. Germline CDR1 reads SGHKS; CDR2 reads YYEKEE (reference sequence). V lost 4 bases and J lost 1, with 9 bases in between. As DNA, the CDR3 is TGTGCCAGCAGCATCCCCGGGAGCAATCAGCCCCAGCATTTT. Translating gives CASSIPGSNQPQHF.

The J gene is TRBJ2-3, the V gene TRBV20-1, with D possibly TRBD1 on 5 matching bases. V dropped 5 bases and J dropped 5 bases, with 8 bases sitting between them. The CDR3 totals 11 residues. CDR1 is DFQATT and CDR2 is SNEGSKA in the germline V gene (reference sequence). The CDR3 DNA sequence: TGCAGTGCTCTAACAGGAGATACGCAGTATTTT. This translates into CSALTGDTQYF.

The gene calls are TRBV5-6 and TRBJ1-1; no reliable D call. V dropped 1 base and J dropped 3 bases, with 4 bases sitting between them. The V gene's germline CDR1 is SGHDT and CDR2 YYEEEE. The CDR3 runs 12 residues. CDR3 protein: CASSLLDTEAFF. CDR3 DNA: TGTGCCAGCAGCTTGCTAGACACTGAAGCTTTCTTT.

This chain's CDR3 is CASSLRTGARVDTQYF. CDR3 in DNA: TGTGCCAGCAGCTTAAGGACAGGGGCGCGAGTAGATACGCAGTATTTT. The genes are TRBV7-9 and TRBJ2-3; 9 positions match TRBD1. Germline assignment: CDR1 SEHNR and CDR2 FQNEAQ (reference sequence). The V and J ends lost 2 bases and 5 bases, in that order; junction bases with no gene match: 8. The CDR3 is 16 residues long. The complete variable domain, with remaining parts taken from reference TRBV7-9 and TRBJ2-3, reads DTGVSQNPRHKITKRGQNVTFRCDPISEHNRLYWYRQTLGQGPEFLTYFQNEAQLEKSRLLSDRFSAERPKGSFSTLEIQRTEQGDSAMYLCASSLRTGARVDTQYFGPGTRLTVL.

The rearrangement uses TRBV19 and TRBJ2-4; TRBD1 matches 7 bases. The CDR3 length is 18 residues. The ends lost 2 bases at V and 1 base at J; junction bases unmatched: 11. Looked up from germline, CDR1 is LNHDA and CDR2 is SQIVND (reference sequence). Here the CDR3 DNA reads TGTGCCAGTAGTATACCCGCCCGGGACAGATACGCCAAAAACATTCAGTACTTC. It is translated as CASSIPARDRYAKNIQYF.

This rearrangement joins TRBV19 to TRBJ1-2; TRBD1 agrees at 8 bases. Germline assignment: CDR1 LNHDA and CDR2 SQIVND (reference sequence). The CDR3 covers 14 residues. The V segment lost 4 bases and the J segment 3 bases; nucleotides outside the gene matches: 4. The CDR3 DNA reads TGTGCCAGTAGTAGAACAGGGGGAGACTATGGCTACACCTTC. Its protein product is CASSRTGGDYGYTF. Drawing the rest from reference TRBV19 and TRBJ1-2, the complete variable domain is DGGITQSPKYLFRKEGQNVTLSCEQNLNHDAMYWYRQDPGQGLRLIYYSQIVNDFQKGDIAEGYSVSREKKESFPLTVTSAQKNPTAFYLCASSRTGGDYGYTFGSGTRLTVV.

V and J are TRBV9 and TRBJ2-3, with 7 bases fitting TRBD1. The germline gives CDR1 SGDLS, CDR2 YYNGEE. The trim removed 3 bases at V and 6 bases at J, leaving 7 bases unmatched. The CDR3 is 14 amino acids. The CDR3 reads CASSDGQVEDTQYF. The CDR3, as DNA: TGTGCCAGCAGCGATGGACAGGTGGAGGATACGCAGTATTTT.

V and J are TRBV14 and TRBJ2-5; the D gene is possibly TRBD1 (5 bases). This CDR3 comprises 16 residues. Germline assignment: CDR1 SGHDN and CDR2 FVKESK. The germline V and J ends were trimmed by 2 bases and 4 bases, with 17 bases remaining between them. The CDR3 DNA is TGTGCCAGCAGCCAACCTCCGGGCCCTGGGGCAGAGACCCAGTACTTC. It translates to CASSQPPGPGAETQYF.